A single sample is the source of the 32 T cell receptor beta chains below, sequenced in a study of blood T cell repertoires in COVID-19. Clones were sequenced by immunoSEQ multiplex PCR, and TCRdb holds only the in-frame ones, with some missing. The sample yields tens of thousands of clones, roughly 82% seen once. Sequenced material: peripheral blood. Receptors originate from a woman between 55 and 75 years old with acute or convalescent COVID-19.

V is TRBV19 and J is TRBJ1-1, with 10 nucleotides matching TRBD1. The V gene's germline CDR1 is LNHDA and CDR2 SQIVND (reference sequence). The CDR3 loop spans 15 amino acids. V was clipped by 4 bases and J by 5 bases; unmatched bases: 7. The CDR3 region is CASSTRDRGRTEAFF. CDR3 in DNA: TGTGCCAGTAGTACGCGGGACAGGGGTAGGACTGAAGCTTTCTTT. Using reference TRBV19 and TRBJ1-1 for the parts outside the CDR3, the full variable domain is DGGITQSPKYLFRKEGQNVTLSCEQNLNHDAMYWYRQDPGQGLRLIYYSQIVNDFQKGDIAEGYSVSREKKESFPLTVTSAQKNPTAFYLCASSTRDRGRTEAFFGQGTRLTVV.

This clone was picked up a small number of times. The chain has TRBV27 and TRBJ2-1, with a possible D match to TRBD2 (7 bases). The CDR3 extends over 15 amino acids. Germline V gives CDR1 MNHEY, CDR2 SMNVEV (reference sequence). Trimming took off 5 bases at V and 9 bases at J, with 20 bases between the two ends. CDR3 nucleotide sequence: TGTGCCAGCAGTCCTCGTGCGCGGGGGCAGGGTGAGCAGTTCTTC. Translation gives CASSPRARGQGEQFF.

The V and J genes are TRBV18 and TRBJ1-5; tentative D call: TRBD1 (5 bases). CDR1 is KGHSH, CDR2 LQKENI, per germline. The CDR3 sequence is 16 residues long. Trimming pared 1 base from V and 6 bases from J, leaving 16 bases between. The CDR3 DNA reads as TGTGCCAGCTCACCACTAGCAGGGCCCTCTAGTCAGCCCCAGCATTTT. Protein sequence: CASSPLAGPSSQPQHF.

This rearrangement joins TRBV19 to TRBJ2-2; the D gene is possibly TRBD2 (6 bases). V was shortened by 1 base and J by 7 bases, with 13 bases between the two germline ends. CDR3 length equals 15 residues. Per the germline V gene, CDR1 is LNHDA and CDR2 is SQIVND (reference sequence). Here the CDR3 DNA reads TGTGCCAGTAGTATAGTCGACCGGAGGGACGGGGAGCTGTTTTTT. This sequence encodes CASSIVDRRDGELFF.

This clone was recorded many times. V and J are TRBV7-2 and TRBJ1-2, with 8 nucleotides matching TRBD1. Germline lookup yields CDR1 SGHTA and CDR2 FQGNSA. This CDR3 region has 14 residues. J lost 8 bases, V lost 5 bases, and 10 bases had no gene match. The CDR3 DNA follows: TGTGCCAGCAGCCAAAGAGGACAGGGAGACGGCTACACCTTC. Translation: CASSQRGQGDGYTF. Using reference TRBV7-2 and TRBJ1-2 for the parts outside the CDR3, the full variable domain is GAGVSQSPSNKVTEKGKDVELRCDPISGHTALYWYRQSLGQGLEFLIYFQGNSAPDKSGLPSDRFSAERTGGSVSTLTIQRTQQEDSAVYLCASSQRGQGDGYTFGSGTRLTVV.

The chain has TRBV4-3 and TRBJ2-7; a weak D match, TRBD1 (6 bases). This CDR3 contains 14 residues. Trimming removed 1 base from V and 1 base from J, with 8 bases in between. Germline V gene data show CDR1 as LGHNA and CDR2 as YSLEER. CDR3 coding DNA: TGCGCCAGCAGCCAAGTGGACAGATCCTACGAGCAGTACTTC. It yields the protein CASSQVDRSYEQYF.

This clone has just one count. This sequence joins TRBV19 and TRBJ2-5; tentatively, D is TRBD1 (6 bases). There are 14 residues in the CDR3. Germline CDR1 LNHDA, CDR2 SQIVND (reference sequence). V lost 5 bases to trimming and J lost 3 bases, with 13 bases between them. In DNA form, the CDR3 reads TGTGCCAGTAGTGCGCACGGGACAAAAGAGACCCAGTACTTC. This translates into CASSAHGTKETQYF.

The rearrangement uses TRBV19 and TRBJ2-3; 12 positions agree with TRBD2. With 7 bases clipped from V and 3 bases from J, the junction kept 8 bases outside the gene matches. Germline loops: CDR1 LNHDA, CDR2 SQIVND (reference sequence). The CDR3 has 16 residues. CDR3 residues: CASMPRLAGETDTQYF. The DNA for the CDR3 is TGTGCCAGTATGCCCCGACTAGCGGGGGAAACAGATACGCAGTATTTT.

The genes are TRBV29-1 and TRBJ1-1; possibly TRBD1 for D (6 bases). Trimming stripped 7 bases from V and 0 bases from J, with 12 bases between. Germline-derived CDR1 and CDR2 are SQVTM and ANQGSEA. CDR3 size: 13 residues. Written as DNA, the CDR3 is TGCAGCGCCCGGGACACACTGAACACTGAAGCTTTCTTT. Translated, it gives CSARDTLNTEAFF.

The table lists this clone with a few counts. The chain has TRBV18 and TRBJ1-4, with D perhaps TRBD1 (5 bases). Trimming took off 1 base at V and 3 bases at J, with 15 bases between the two ends. In germline, CDR1 is KGHSH, CDR2 LQKENI. The CDR3 contains 17 residues. The CDR3 DNA reads as TGTGCCAGCTCACCACTCCCCGTAGGGGCCCCTAATGAAAAACTGTTTTTT. Its protein is CASSPLPVGAPNEKLFF.

J is TRBJ1-2 and V is TRBV12-3 or TRBV12-4; D is unclear. This CDR3 is built from 13 residues. V was trimmed by 6 bases and J by 3 bases, leaving 11 bases between them. The CDR3 protein is CASREGEDYGYTF. The CDR3 DNA reads as TGTGCCAGCAGGGAAGGAGAGGACTATGGCTACACCTTC.

The rearrangement links TRBV30 to TRBJ2-7; unclear D gene. Deletions cut 4 bases from V and 0 bases from J, with 7 bases between. The germline gives CDR1 GTSNPN, CDR2 SVGIG (reference sequence). The CDR3 has 12 residues. DNA for the CDR3: TGTGCCTGGACAGGTGACTCCTACGAGCAGTACTTC. Protein sequence: CAWTGDSYEQYF.

The V and J genes are TRBV6-2 or TRBV6-3 and TRBJ2-2, with D tentatively TRBD2 (7 bases). The germline gives CDR1 MNHEY, CDR2 SVGEGT. CDR3 length: 15 residues. V was trimmed by 5 bases and J by 3 bases, leaving 13 bases between them. The CDR3 sequence: CASSPGGHYTGELFF. CDR3 sequence (DNA): TGTGCCAGCAGTCCGGGGGGACATTACACCGGGGAGCTGTTTTTT.

The chain carries TRBV30 and TRBJ2-3, with D possibly matching TRBD1 (5 bases). The V and J ends lost 7 bases and 3 bases respectively, with 14 bases between them. The germline V gene has CDR1 GTSNPN and CDR2 SVGIG (reference sequence). The CDR3 has 13 amino acids. CDR3 amino acids: CALGALRTDTQYF. The DNA for the CDR3 is TGTGCCTTAGGGGCTCTGCGGACAGATACGCAGTATTTT.

The chain has TRBV5-4 and TRBJ2-3; 13 bases map to TRBD2. Germline assignment: CDR1 SGHNT and CDR2 YYREEE (reference sequence). This CDR3 has 17 residues. The V gene end was trimmed by 4 bases and the J gene end by 0 bases; junction bases not matched to a gene: 5. The CDR3 sequence is CASSPTSGGTSTDTQYF. The CDR3 coding sequence is TGTGCCAGCAGCCCGACTAGCGGGGGGACGAGCACAGATACGCAGTATTTT.

This chain links TRBV4-3 with TRBJ1-2; 7 bases fit TRBD1. The trim removed 0 bases at V and 3 bases at J, leaving 4 bases unmatched. Germline CDR1 reads LGHNA; CDR2 reads YSLEER. This CDR3 region has 15 residues. CDR3 nucleotide sequence: TGCGCCAGCAGCCAAGATGCCGGGACAGACTATGGCTACACCTTC. This sequence encodes CASSQDAGTDYGYTF.

The chain recombines TRBV9 with TRBJ2-5, with TRBD2 identical over 8 bases. With 4 bases clipped from V and 2 bases from J, the junction kept 16 bases outside the gene matches. This CDR3 has 18 amino acids. Germline CDR1 and CDR2: SGDLS and YYNGEE. CDR3 loop: CASSIETPGLGIQETQYF. In DNA form, the CDR3 reads TGTGCCAGCAGCATCGAGACACCGGGACTAGGGATACAAGAGACCCAGTACTTC.

The rearrangement joins TRBV30 to TRBJ1-6; D call uncertain. CDR3 length: 14 amino acids. Germline V gene sequence: CDR1 GTSNPN, CDR2 SVGIG (reference sequence). The ends were cut back, 0 bases at V and 4 bases at J, with 7 bases in the middle. This CDR3 reads CAWSVPRYNSPLHF. CDR3 in DNA: TGTGCCTGGAGTGTACCGCGGTATAATTCACCCCTCCACTTT.

The CDR3 is CASDTGGSYNEQFF. The CDR3 nucleotides are TGTGCCAGCGACACCGGGGGCTCCTACAATGAGCAGTTCTTC. The V gene is TRBV10-3, the J gene TRBJ2-1, with TRBD2 as a possible D gene (6 bases). Trimming left V 10 bases short and J 0 bases short, with 13 bases between. CDR1 and CDR2 from the germline V gene are ENHRY and SYGVKD. This CDR3 contains 14 residues.

This chain connects TRBV6-1 to TRBJ2-2, with a possible D match to TRBD2 (6 bases). Germline V gives CDR1 MNHNS, CDR2 SASEGT. V was pared by 2 bases and J by 0 bases, with 10 bases between. The length of the CDR3 is 16 residues. The CDR3 protein is CASSEFGGANTGELFF. For the CDR3, the DNA is TGTGCCAGCAGTGAATTCGGGGGAGCGAACACCGGGGAGCTGTTTTTT.

V usage is TRBV4-1 and J usage is TRBJ2-2; 8 positions agree with TRBD2. CDR1 is MGHRA, CDR2 YSYEKL, per germline. This CDR3 has 17 amino acids. With 1 base clipped from V and 5 bases from J, the junction kept 9 bases outside the gene matches. CDR3 nucleotides: TGCGCCAGCAGCCAAGGGAGGGTAGCGGGGCTAACCGGGGAGCTGTTTTTT. Amino acids: CASSQGRVAGLTGELFF.

V and J are TRBV11-3 and TRBJ2-1; the D gene is possibly TRBD2 (5 bases). CDR1 SGHNT and CDR2 YENEEA come from the germline V gene. Trimming stripped 10 bases from V and 9 bases from J, with 10 bases between. The CDR3 is 10 residues long. This chain's CDR3 is CATRRVEQFF. The DNA for the CDR3 is TGTGCCACCCGGCGGGTTGAGCAGTTCTTC.

This clone was detected once. The rearrangement links TRBV3-1 (or the pseudogene TRBV3-2) to TRBJ2-3, with D perhaps matching TRBD2 (5 bases). The germline gives CDR1 LGHDT, CDR2 YNNKEL (reference sequence). V lost 0 bases to trimming and J lost 4 bases, with 14 bases between them. The CDR3 has 16 amino acids. CDR3 in amino acids: CASSQEARVRADTQYF. Here the CDR3 DNA reads TGTGCCAGCAGCCAAGAAGCCCGGGTGCGGGCAGATACGCAGTATTTT.

The CDR3 coding sequence is TGTGCCAGCAGCCCGGGACAGAAGCGCACAGATACGCAGTATTTT. Residues: CASSPGQKRTDTQYF. The chain has TRBV7-2 and TRBJ2-3, with 7 bases fitting TRBD1. Germline V gene lookup returns CDR1 SGHTA and CDR2 FQGNSA. V was clipped by 5 bases and J by 1 base; unmatched bases: 6. There are 15 residues in the CDR3.

The chain employs TRBV4-1 and TRBJ1-2; 11 positions match TRBD1. CDR3 length: 15 amino acids. V lost 2 bases, J lost 8 bases, and 7 bases stayed unmatched. Germline V gene lookup returns CDR1 MGHRA and CDR2 YSYEKL. The CDR3 sequence is CASSQPGQGVQGYTF. In nucleotides, the CDR3 is TGCGCCAGCAGCCAACCGGGACAGGGGGTACAGGGCTACACCTTC.

V and J are TRBV19 and TRBJ1-6; D remains unclear. Trimming left V 6 bases short and J 9 bases short, with 9 bases between. Per the germline V gene, CDR1 is LNHDA and CDR2 is SQIVND (reference sequence). This CDR3 has 12 amino acids. The CDR3, as DNA: TGTGCCAGTAGCTTCGAGGGTTCACCCCTCCACTTT. It codes for CASSFEGSPLHF. Full variable domain (remainder filled in from reference TRBV19 and TRBJ1-6): DGGITQSPKYLFRKEGQNVTLSCEQNLNHDAMYWYRQDPGQGLRLIYYSQIVNDFQKGDIAEGYSVSREKKESFPLTVTSAQKNPTAFYLCASSFEGSPLHFGNGTRLTVT.

This clone was observed a single time. The chain joins TRBV7-7 to TRBJ2-1; no clear D gene. Trimming stripped 7 bases from V and 2 bases from J, with 18 bases between. This CDR3 has 16 amino acids. Germline V gene lookup returns CDR1 SSHAT and CDR2 FNYEAQ (reference sequence). CDR3 protein: CASNLPQLAAYNEQFF. In DNA, the CDR3 is TGTGCCAGCAACCTGCCCCAGTTGGCTGCCTACAATGAGCAGTTCTTC.

This rearrangement joins TRBV2 to TRBJ1-2; D gene uncertain. This CDR3 is built from 10 residues. V was shortened by 6 bases and J by 12 bases, with 11 bases between the two germline ends. The germline V gene encodes CDR1 SNHLY and CDR2 FYNNEI. The CDR3 DNA reads TGTGCCAGCAGGGGAGGGAGGGACACCTTC. The encoded protein is CASRGGRDTF.

The chain recombines TRBV19 with TRBJ1-2, with a possible D match to TRBD1 (5 bases). Germline V gene sequence: CDR1 LNHDA, CDR2 SQIVND (reference sequence). Trimming left V 6 bases short and J 4 bases short, with 12 bases between. The CDR3 spans 13 residues. Here the CDR3 reads CASRVAQGYGYTF. CDR3 DNA: TGTGCCAGTAGAGTGGCCCAGGGCTATGGCTACACCTTC.

The chain links TRBV18 to TRBJ1-4; D possibly corresponds to TRBD1 (6 bases). Germline values: CDR1 KGHSH, CDR2 LQKENI. CDR3 length equals 16 residues. Between the trimmed V and J ends, which lost 1 base and 0 bases, there was a span of 9 bases. The CDR3 sequence: CASSPRNRATNEKLFF. The DNA for the CDR3 is TGTGCCAGCTCACCACGGAACAGGGCAACTAATGAAAAACTGTTTTTT.

The V call is TRBV29-1, the J call TRBJ1-6; D possibly corresponds to TRBD1 (5 bases). This CDR3 has 13 amino acids. The germline V gene has CDR1 SQVTM and CDR2 ANQGSEA. Trimming stripped 4 bases from V and 12 bases from J, with 16 bases between. CDR3 nucleotide sequence: TGCAGCGTTGTGGATCAGGCTAGGGGACCCCTCCACTTT. As protein: CSVVDQARGPLHF.

V gene TRBV10-3 combines with J gene TRBJ2-7; 9 bases match TRBD2. This CDR3 has 16 residues. CDR1 is ENHRY, CDR2 SYGVKD, per germline. V lost 5 bases to trimming and J lost 6 bases; unmatched junction nucleotides: 14. The CDR3 coding sequence is TGTGCCATCAGTCCTCAAGCTAGCGGGGCCCCCCTCGAGCAGTACTTC. This codes for CAISPQASGAPLEQYF.